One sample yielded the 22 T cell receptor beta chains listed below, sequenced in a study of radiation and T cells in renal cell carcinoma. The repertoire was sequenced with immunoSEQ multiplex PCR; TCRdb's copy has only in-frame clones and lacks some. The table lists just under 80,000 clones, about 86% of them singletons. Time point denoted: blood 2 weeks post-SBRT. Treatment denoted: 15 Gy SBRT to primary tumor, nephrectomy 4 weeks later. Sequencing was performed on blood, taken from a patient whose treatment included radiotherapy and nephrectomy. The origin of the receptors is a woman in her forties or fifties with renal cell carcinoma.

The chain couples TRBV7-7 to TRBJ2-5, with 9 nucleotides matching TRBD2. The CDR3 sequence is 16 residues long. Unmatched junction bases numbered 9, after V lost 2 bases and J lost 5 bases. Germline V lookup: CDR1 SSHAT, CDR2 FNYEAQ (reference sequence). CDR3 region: CASSLLAGATYETQYF. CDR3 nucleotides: TGTGCCAGCAGCTTATTAGCGGGGGCGACTTATGAGACCCAGTACTTC. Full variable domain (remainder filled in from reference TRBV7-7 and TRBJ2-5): GAGVSQSPRYKVTKRGQDVTLRCDPISSHATLYWYQQALGQGPEFLTYFNYEAQPDKSGLPSDRFSAERPEGSISTLTIQRTEQRDSAMYRCASSLLAGATYETQYFGPGTRLLVL.

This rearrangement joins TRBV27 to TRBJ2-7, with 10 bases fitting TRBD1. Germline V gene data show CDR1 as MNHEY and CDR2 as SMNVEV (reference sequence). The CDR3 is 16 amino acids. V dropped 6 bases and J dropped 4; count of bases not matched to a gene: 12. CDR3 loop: CASSPRRQGASYEQYF. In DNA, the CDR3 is TGTGCCAGCAGCCCTAGACGACAGGGGGCAAGTTACGAGCAGTACTTC.

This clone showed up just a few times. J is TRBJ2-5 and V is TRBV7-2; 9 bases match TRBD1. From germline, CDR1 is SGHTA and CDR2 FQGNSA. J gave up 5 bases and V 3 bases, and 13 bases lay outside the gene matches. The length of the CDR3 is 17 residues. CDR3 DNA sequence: TGTGCCAGCAGCTTCCAAACAGGGGGCGCGGGTGGGGAGACCCAGTACTTC. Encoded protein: CASSFQTGGAGGETQYF.

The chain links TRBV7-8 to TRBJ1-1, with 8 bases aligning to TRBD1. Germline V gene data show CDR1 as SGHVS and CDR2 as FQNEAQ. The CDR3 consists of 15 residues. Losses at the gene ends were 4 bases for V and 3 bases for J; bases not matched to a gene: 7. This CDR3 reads CASSSRGRLDTEAFF. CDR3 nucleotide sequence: TGTGCCAGCAGCTCCAGGGGGCGTTTGGACACTGAAGCTTTCTTT.

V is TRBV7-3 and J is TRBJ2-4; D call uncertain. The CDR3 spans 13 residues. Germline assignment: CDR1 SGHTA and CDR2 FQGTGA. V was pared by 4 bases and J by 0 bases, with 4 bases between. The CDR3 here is CASSSLAKNIQYF. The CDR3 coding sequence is TGTGCCAGCAGCTCCTTAGCCAAAAACATTCAGTACTTC.

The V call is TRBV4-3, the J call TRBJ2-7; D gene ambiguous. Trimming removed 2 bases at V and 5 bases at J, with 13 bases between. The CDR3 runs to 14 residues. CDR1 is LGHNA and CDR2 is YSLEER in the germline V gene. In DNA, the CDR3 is TGCGCCAGCAGCCAAAGGTACCACCGGAACGAGCAGTACTTC. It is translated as CASSQRYHRNEQYF.

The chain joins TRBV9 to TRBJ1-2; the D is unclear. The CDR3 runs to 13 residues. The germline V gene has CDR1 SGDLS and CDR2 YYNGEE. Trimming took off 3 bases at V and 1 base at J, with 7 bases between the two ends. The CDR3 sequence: CASSADFNYGYTF. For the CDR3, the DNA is TGTGCCAGCAGCGCAGATTTTAACTATGGCTACACCTTC.

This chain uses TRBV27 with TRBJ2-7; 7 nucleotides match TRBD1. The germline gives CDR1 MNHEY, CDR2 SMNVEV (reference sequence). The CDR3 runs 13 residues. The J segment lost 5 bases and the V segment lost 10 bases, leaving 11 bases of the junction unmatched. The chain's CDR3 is CATGRQGGDEQYF. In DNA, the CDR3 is TGTGCCACAGGGAGACAGGGTGGGGACGAGCAGTACTTC.

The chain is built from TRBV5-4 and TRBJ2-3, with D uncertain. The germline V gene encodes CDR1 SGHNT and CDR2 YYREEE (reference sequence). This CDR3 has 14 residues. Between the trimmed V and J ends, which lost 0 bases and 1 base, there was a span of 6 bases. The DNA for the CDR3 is TGTGCCAGCAGCTTGGATCAGGGCACAGATACGCAGTATTTT. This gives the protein CASSLDQGTDTQYF.

CDR3 residues: CASSFTDTQYF. CDR3 coding DNA: TGTGCCAGCAGCTTCACAGATACGCAGTATTTT. The rearrangement uses TRBV5-6 and TRBJ2-3, with D uncertain. V lost 2 bases and J 2 bases, leaving 0 bases between the germline ends. The CDR3 has 11 amino acids. CDR1 and CDR2 (germline): SGHDT, YYEEEE.

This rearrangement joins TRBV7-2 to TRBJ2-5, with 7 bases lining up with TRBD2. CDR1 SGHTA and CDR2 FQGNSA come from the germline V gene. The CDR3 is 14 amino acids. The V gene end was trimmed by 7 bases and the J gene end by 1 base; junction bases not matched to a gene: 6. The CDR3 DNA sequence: TGTGCCAGCAAATTTAGCGGGTCCCAAGAGACCCAGTACTTC. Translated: CASKFSGSQETQYF.

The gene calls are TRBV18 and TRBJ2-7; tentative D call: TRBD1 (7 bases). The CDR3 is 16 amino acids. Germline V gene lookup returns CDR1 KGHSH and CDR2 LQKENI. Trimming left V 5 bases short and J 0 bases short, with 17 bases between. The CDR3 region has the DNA TGTGCCAGCTCATCCGCCGGCGGGACAGCCTCCTACGAGCAGTACTTC. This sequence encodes CASSSAGGTASYEQYF. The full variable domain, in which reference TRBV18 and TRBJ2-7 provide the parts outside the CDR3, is NAGVMQNPRHLVRRRGQEARLRCSPMKGHSHVYWYRQLPEEGLKFMVYLQKENIIDESGMPKERFSAEFPKEGPSILRIQQVVRGDSAAYFCASSSAGGTASYEQYFGPGTRLTVT.

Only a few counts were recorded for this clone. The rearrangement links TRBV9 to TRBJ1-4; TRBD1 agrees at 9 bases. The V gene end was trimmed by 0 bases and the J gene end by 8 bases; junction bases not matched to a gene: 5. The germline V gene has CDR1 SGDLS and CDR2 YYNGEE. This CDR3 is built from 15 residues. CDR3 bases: TGTGCCAGCAGCGTAGGCGGGACAGGGAACGAAAAACTGTTTTTT. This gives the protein CASSVGGTGNEKLFF.

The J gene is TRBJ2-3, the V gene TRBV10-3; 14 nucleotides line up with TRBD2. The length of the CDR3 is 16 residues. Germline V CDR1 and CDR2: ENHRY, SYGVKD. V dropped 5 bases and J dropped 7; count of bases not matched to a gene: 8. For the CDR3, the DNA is TGTGCCATCAGTTCGACTAGCGGGGGGGCCTTATATACGCAGTATTTT. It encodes CAISSTSGGALYTQYF.

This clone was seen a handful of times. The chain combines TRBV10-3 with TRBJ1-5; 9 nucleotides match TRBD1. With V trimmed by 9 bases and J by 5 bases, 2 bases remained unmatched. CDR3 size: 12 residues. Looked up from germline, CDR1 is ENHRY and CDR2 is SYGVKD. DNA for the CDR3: TGTGCCATGGGGGACAGGGATCAGCCCCAGCATTTT. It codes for CAMGDRDQPQHF.

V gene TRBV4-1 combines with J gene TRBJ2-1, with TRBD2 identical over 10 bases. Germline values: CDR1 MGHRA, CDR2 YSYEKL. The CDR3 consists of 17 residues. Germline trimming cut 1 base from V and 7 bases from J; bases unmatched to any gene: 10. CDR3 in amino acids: CASSQVYLAGALNEQFF. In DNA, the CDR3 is TGCGCCAGCAGCCAAGTATATCTAGCGGGAGCCTTGAATGAGCAGTTCTTC.

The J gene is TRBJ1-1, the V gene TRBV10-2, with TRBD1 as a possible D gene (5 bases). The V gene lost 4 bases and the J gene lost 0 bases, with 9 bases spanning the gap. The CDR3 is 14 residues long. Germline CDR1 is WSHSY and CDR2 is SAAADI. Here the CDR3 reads CASSAGTLNTEAFF. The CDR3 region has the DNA TGCGCCAGCAGTGCAGGGACGTTGAACACTGAAGCTTTCTTT.

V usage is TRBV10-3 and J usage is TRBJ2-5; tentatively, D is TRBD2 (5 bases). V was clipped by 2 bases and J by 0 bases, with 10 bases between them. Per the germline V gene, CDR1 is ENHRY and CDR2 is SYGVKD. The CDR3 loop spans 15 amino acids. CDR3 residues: CAISEKDWYQETQYF. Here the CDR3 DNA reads TGTGCCATCAGTGAGAAGGACTGGTACCAAGAGACCCAGTACTTC.

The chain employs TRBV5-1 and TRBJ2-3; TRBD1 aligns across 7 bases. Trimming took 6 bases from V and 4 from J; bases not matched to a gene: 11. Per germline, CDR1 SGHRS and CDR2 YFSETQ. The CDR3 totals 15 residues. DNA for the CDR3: TGCGCCAGCACCTCGGACAGGCTAGGACCAGATACGCAGTATTTT. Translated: CASTSDRLGPDTQYF.

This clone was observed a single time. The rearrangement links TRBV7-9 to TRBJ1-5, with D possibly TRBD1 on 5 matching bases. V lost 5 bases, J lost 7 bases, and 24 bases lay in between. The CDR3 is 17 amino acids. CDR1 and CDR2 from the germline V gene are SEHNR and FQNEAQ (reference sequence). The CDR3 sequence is CASSTGADLHRNQPQHF. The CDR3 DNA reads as TGTGCCAGCAGCACTGGGGCCGATTTACACAGAAACCAGCCCCAGCATTTT.

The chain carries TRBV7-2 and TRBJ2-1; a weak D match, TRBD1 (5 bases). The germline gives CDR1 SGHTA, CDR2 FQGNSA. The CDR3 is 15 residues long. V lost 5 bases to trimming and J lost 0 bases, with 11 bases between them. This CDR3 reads CASSQGANSYNEQFF. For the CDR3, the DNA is TGTGCCAGCAGCCAGGGCGCGAACTCCTACAATGAGCAGTTCTTC.

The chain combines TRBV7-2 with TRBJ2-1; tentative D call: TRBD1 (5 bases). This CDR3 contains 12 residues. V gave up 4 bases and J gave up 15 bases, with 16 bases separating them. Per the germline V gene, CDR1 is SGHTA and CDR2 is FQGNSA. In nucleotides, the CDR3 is TGTGCCAGCAGCTCCGACTGGAATAGGGGGTTCTTC. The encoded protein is CASSSDWNRGFF.